A single sample gave rise to the 5 T cell receptor beta chains below, sequenced in a study of cytomegalovirus exposure and HLA in healthy donors. The primer mix had 60 Vbeta and 13 Jbeta primers. TCRdb's table, derived via immunoSEQ multiplex PCR, lists solely in-frame clones and lacks some. This repertoire shows 150,000 to 200,000 clones, 82% found once; its top ten account for over 1.2%. The sequenced sample consisted of PBMCs. Every receptor here comes from a girl aged 10 to 17 in good health and CMV-seropositive.

J is TRBJ2-2 and V is TRBV28, with unresolved D. The CDR3 loop spans 12 amino acids. Germline assignment: CDR1 MDHEN and CDR2 SYDVKM. V was clipped by 3 bases and J by 6 bases, with 5 bases between them. The CDR3 here is CASSFFPGELFF. The CDR3 nucleotides read TGTGCCAGCAGTTTCTTCCCCGGGGAGCTGTTTTTT.

The rearrangement joins TRBV27 to TRBJ2-5; TRBD1 might be the D (5 bases). Germline V gene sequence: CDR1 MNHEY, CDR2 SMNVEV (reference sequence). The length of the CDR3 is 16 residues. Trimming took 5 bases from V and 0 from J, leaving 16 bases between them. The CDR3 DNA is TGTGCCAGCAGTCCGTTGACAGATTTGTACCAAGAGACCCAGTACTTC. This translates into CASSPLTDLYQETQYF.

This clone has a single count. V gene TRBV5-1 combines with J gene TRBJ2-1; D is undetermined. V was cut by 0 bases and J by 4 bases, with 11 bases left in between. Germline CDR1 is SGHRS and CDR2 is YFSETQ. The CDR3 length is 15 residues. CDR3 sequence: CASSLVTTQYNEQFF. The CDR3 DNA is TGCGCCAGCAGCTTGGTCACTACCCAGTACAATGAGCAGTTCTTC.

The table lists this clone with a few counts. This chain links TRBV6-6 with TRBJ1-4, with TRBD1 identical over 10 bases. The CDR3 extends over 16 amino acids. With 8 bases clipped from V and 0 bases from J, the junction kept 6 bases outside the gene matches. Germline CDR1 reads MNHNY; CDR2 reads SVGAGI (reference sequence). The CDR3 protein is CASSGTGVTTNEKLFF. In nucleotides, the CDR3 is TGTGCCAGCTCCGGGACAGGGGTGACAACTAATGAAAAACTGTTTTTT.

As DNA, the CDR3 is TGTGCCAGCAGAACCAGACTAGCGGGGGGGAACTACGAGCAGTACTTC. As protein: CASRTRLAGGNYEQYF. The chain is built from TRBV13 and TRBJ2-7, with 14 bases aligning to TRBD2. The CDR3 loop spans 16 amino acids. J lost 3 bases, V lost 6 bases, and 7 bases had no gene match. Germline CDR1 is PRHDT and CDR2 is FYEKMQ (reference sequence).